Shown below are 30 T cell receptor beta chains from a single sample sequenced in a study of T-cell reconstitution after alpha-beta-depleted transplantation in children. TCRbeta library construction was performed incorporating unique molecular identifiers. TCRdb analysed the PCR reads with MiXCR anew, one entry per CDR3 protein. The sample comprises some 600,000 distinct CDR3 sequences, roughly 15% of which are singletons, and approximately 1% rests with the top ten. This specimen was PBMCs from the stem cell graft donor, taken from the stem cell graft. The origin of the receptors is a human donor who donated a stem cell graft to a child with acute myeloid leukemia.

This clonotype was seen repeatedly, ten times or more. This rearrangement joins TRBV7-9 to TRBJ2-1, with 14 bases aligning to TRBD2. The CDR3 runs 15 residues. The germline V gene has CDR1 SEHNR and CDR2 FQNEAQ (reference sequence). The V segment lost 1 base and the J segment 7 bases; nucleotides outside the gene matches: 0. The CDR3 DNA is TGTGCCAGCAGCTTAGGGACTAGCGGGGGGAATGAGCAGTTCTTC. This codes for CASSLGTSGGNEQFF.

Worth noting for this clonotype: It may be a read error: a sequence one base away is much more abundant. J is TRBJ2-3 and V is TRBV29-1; the match to TRBD2 covers 9 bases. Germline-derived CDR1 and CDR2 are SQVTM and ANQGSEA. The CDR3 is 10 residues long. The CDR3 sequence: CRGGVDTQYF. In DNA, the CDR3 is TGCCGCGGGGGGGTAGATACGCAGTATTTT.

This clonotype has just a few counts. The gene calls are TRBV4-1 and TRBJ1-2, with D tentatively TRBD1 (6 bases). V was clipped by 1 base and J by 3 bases, with 12 bases between them. There are 15 residues in the CDR3. Germline V gene sequence: CDR1 MGHRA, CDR2 YSYEKL. CDR3 DNA sequence: TGCGCCAGCAGCCAAGTAGGGGGGGGGGACTATGGCTACACCTTC. Translated, it gives CASSQVGGGDYGYTF.

This clonotype was recorded at least ten times. This chain uses TRBV29-1 with TRBJ1-1; D remains unclear. V was shortened by 1 base and J by 2 bases, with 8 bases between the two germline ends. This CDR3 is built from 13 residues. The germline CDR1 and CDR2 sequences are SQVTM and ANQGSEA. The CDR3 nucleotides read TGCAGCGTTGAAGGGCGAAGTAACACTGAAGCTTTCTTT. This codes for CSVEGRSNTEAFF.

This clonotype was counted many times. J is TRBJ2-2 and V is TRBV7-2; 10 nucleotides line up with TRBD2. CDR1 and CDR2 from the germline V gene are SGHTA and FQGNSA. Germline trimming cut 4 bases from V and 5 bases from J; bases unmatched to any gene: 4. CDR3 size: 15 residues. CDR3 amino acids: CASSSLAGETGELFF. The DNA for the CDR3 is TGTGCCAGCAGCTCGCTAGCGGGGGAAACCGGGGAGCTGTTTTTT.

This clonotype showed up many times. The chain combines TRBV25-1 with TRBJ2-7; D is uncertain. The V and J ends lost 1 base and 3 bases respectively, with 7 bases between them. The CDR3 extends over 13 amino acids. The germline CDR1 and CDR2 sequences are MGHDK and SYGVNS. CDR3: CASSEWEGYEQYV. CDR3 DNA: TGTGCCAGCAGTGAATGGGAAGGCTACGAGCAGTACGTC.

This clonotype has ten or more counts. The V and J genes are TRBV7-2 and TRBJ2-1, with D possibly matching TRBD1 (5 bases). Germline V gene lookup returns CDR1 SGHTA and CDR2 FQGNSA. This CDR3 has 12 amino acids. With 5 bases removed from V and 8 bases from J, the gap between germline ends came to 10 bases. This chain's CDR3 is CASSANRYEQFF. As DNA, the CDR3 is TGTGCCAGCAGCGCCAACAGGTATGAGCAGTTCTTC.

This clonotype was detected only a few times. This chain links TRBV7-2 with TRBJ1-3; D perhaps matches TRBD1 (5 bases). The CDR3 has 16 residues. Deletions cut 0 bases from V and 7 bases from J, with 16 bases between. The germline gives CDR1 SGHTA, CDR2 FQGNSA. The CDR3 loop is CASSLAGGSEVNTIYF. The CDR3 DNA reads TGTGCCAGCAGCTTAGCGGGGGGTTCCGAAGTTAACACCATATATTTT. The full variable domain, its missing parts supplied by reference TRBV7-2 and TRBJ1-3, is GAGVSQSPSNKVTEKGKDVELRCDPISGHTALYWYRQSLGQGLEFLIYFQGNSAPDKSGLPSDRFSAERTGGSVSTLTIQRTQQEDSAVYLCASSLAGGSEVNTIYFGEGSWLTVV.

This clonotype was found many times. This chain joins TRBV20-1 and TRBJ1-3, with unresolved D. The V and J ends lost 6 bases and 2 bases respectively, with 5 bases between them. Per germline, CDR1 DFQATT and CDR2 SNEGSKA (reference sequence). This CDR3 region has 11 residues. The CDR3 region has the DNA TGCAGTGCCAAAACTGGAAACACCATATATTTT. Translation gives CSAKTGNTIYF.

This clonotype was detected ten times or more. The chain recombines TRBV29-1 with TRBJ2-5; 7 nucleotides align to TRBD1. Germline assignment: CDR1 SQVTM and CDR2 ANQGSEA. J gave up 1 base and V 6 bases, and 5 bases lay outside the gene matches. The CDR3 extends over 13 amino acids. In DNA, the CDR3 is TGCAGCGTCCAACAGGGGATCCAAGAGACCCAGTACTTC. Translating gives CSVQQGIQETQYF.

The J gene is TRBJ2-6, the V gene TRBV28, with 7 bases identical to TRBD1. CDR3 length: 16 amino acids. The germline V gene encodes CDR1 MDHEN and CDR2 SYDVKM. With 5 bases clipped from V and 2 bases from J, the junction kept 6 bases outside the gene matches. As DNA, the CDR3 is TGTGCCAGCAGTGAAACAGGGGACACTGGGGCCAACGTCCTGACTTTC. It yields the protein CASSETGDTGANVLTF.

The CDR3 nucleotides read TGTGCCAGCAGCCCCAGCGGCGACGATGAGCAGTTCTTC. It codes for CASSPSGDDEQFF. J is TRBJ2-1 and V is TRBV7-3, with a tentative D call TRBD2 (5 bases). Germline CDR1 SGHTA, CDR2 FQGTGA. V was cut by 5 bases and J by 8 bases, with 13 bases left in between. The length of the CDR3 is 13 residues.

This clonotype has more than one count but fewer than ten. The chain has TRBV12-3 or TRBV12-4 and TRBJ2-1, with D tentatively TRBD1 (6 bases). Trimming removed 5 bases from V and 5 bases from J, with 19 bases in between. The CDR3 covers 16 residues. Written as DNA, the CDR3 is TGTGCCAGCAGTCTCGCGACAGGATGGCCGAACAATGAGCAGTTCTTC. Translation: CASSLATGWPNNEQFF.

The gene calls are TRBV11-1 and TRBJ2-6; TRBD1 is a possible D gene (6 bases). CDR1 and CDR2 from the germline V gene are SGHAT and FQDESV (reference sequence). With 0 bases removed from V and 4 bases from J, the gap between germline ends came to 16 bases. This CDR3 is built from 18 residues. CDR3 sequence: CASSLADRTSYGANVLTF. CDR3 coding DNA: TGTGCCAGCAGCTTAGCGGACAGAACCTCGTACGGGGCCAACGTCCTGACTTTC.

The table lists this clonotype with many counts. The V call is TRBV4-2, the J call TRBJ2-1, with 10 bases lining up with TRBD2. Trimming at V came to 0 bases and at J to 4 bases, leaving 6 bases not matched to a gene. The CDR3 is 17 amino acids. Germline V lookup: CDR1 LGHNA, CDR2 YNFKEQ. In DNA form, the CDR3 reads TGTGCCAGCAGCCAAGATTCGATAGCGGGAGGATACAATGAGCAGTTCTTC. As protein: CASSQDSIAGGYNEQFF.

A few counts support this clonotype. The chain couples TRBV6-5 to TRBJ1-6; D perhaps matches TRBD1 (5 bases). Germline-derived CDR1 and CDR2 are MNHEY and SVGAGI. Between the trimmed V and J ends, which lost 0 bases and 12 bases, there was a span of 15 bases. The CDR3 has 15 residues. CDR3 DNA: TGTGCCAGCAGTTACTCATCTGAGCCGGGGCTACCCCTCCACTTT. It encodes CASSYSSEPGLPLHF.

This clonotype was recorded at least ten times. The chain couples TRBV20-1 to TRBJ2-1, with 10 bases that match TRBD1. This CDR3 spans 15 amino acids. Germline-derived CDR1 and CDR2 are DFQATT and SNEGSKA (reference sequence). J lost 4 bases, V lost 0 bases, and 3 bases had no gene match. The DNA of the CDR3 is TGCAGTGCTAGAGATAGGGACAGGGGTTACAATGAGCAGTTCTTC. Translated: CSARDRDRGYNEQFF.

This rearrangement joins TRBV28 to TRBJ2-7, with D possibly being TRBD2 (6 bases). Germline V gene data show CDR1 as MDHEN and CDR2 as SYDVKM. The ends were cut back, 5 bases at V and 0 bases at J, with 17 bases in the middle. The length of the CDR3 is 16 residues. CDR3 DNA: TGTGCCAGCAGTACCCCCGGGACCGGGAGCTCCTACGAGCAGTACGTC. This encodes CASSTPGTGSSYEQYV.

V is TRBV20-1 and J is TRBJ1-4, with D tentatively TRBD1 (5 bases). The germline V and J ends were trimmed by 0 bases and 9 bases, with 23 bases remaining between them. The CDR3 spans 17 residues. Per the germline V gene, CDR1 is DFQATT and CDR2 is SNEGSKA (reference sequence). The DNA for the CDR3 is TGCAGTGCTAGAGACCGTAACGGGACCGGGGCGAGGAAAAAACTGTTTTTT. Translated, it gives CSARDRNGTGARKKLFF.

This clonotype was recorded at least ten times. This chain joins TRBV4-3 and TRBJ2-7; D possibly matches TRBD1 or TRBD2 (6 bases each). V was trimmed by 2 bases and J by 3 bases, leaving 14 bases between them. Germline CDR1 LGHNA, CDR2 YSLEER. This CDR3 has 15 residues. This chain's CDR3 is CASSQRGDGYYEQYF. CDR3 DNA sequence: TGCGCCAGCAGCCAAAGGGGGGACGGTTACTACGAGCAGTACTTC.

This clonotype was detected only a few times. The rearrangement links TRBV9 to TRBJ2-1, with 8 bases matching TRBD2. This CDR3 spans 16 amino acids. After removal of 4 bases from V and 8 bases from J, the junction contained 14 bases not matched to a gene. From germline, CDR1 is SGDLS and CDR2 YYNGEE. CDR3 amino acids: CASSTLLSGGHDEQFF. CDR3 nucleotides: TGTGCCAGCAGCACACTCCTGAGCGGGGGTCACGATGAGCAGTTCTTC. Combining the CDR3 with reference TRBV9 and TRBJ2-1 gives the whole variable domain DSGVTQTPKHLITATGQRVTLRCSPRSGDLSVYWYQQSLDQGLQFLIQYYNGEERAKGNILERFSAQQFPDLHSELNLSSLELGDSALYFCASSTLLSGGHDEQFFGPGTRLTVL.

A few counts support this clonotype. The J gene is TRBJ2-2, the V gene TRBV24-1, with 9 positions matching TRBD1. V trimming: 1 base; J trimming: 3 bases; junction bases outside the gene matches: 2. This CDR3 has 16 amino acids. Germline-derived CDR1 and CDR2 are KGHDR and SFDVKD. CDR3 coding DNA: TGTGCCACCAGTGATTTTCGGGACAGGGACACCGGGGAGCTGTTTTTT. It is translated as CATSDFRDRDTGELFF.

A few counts support this clonotype. V and J are TRBV15 and TRBJ2-1; D unresolved. Trimming took off 0 bases at V and 0 bases at J, with 9 bases between the two ends. The germline CDR1 and CDR2 sequences are LNHNV and YYDKDF (reference sequence). The CDR3 runs 16 residues. CDR3 protein: CATSRDDGSSYNEQFF. The CDR3, as DNA: TGTGCCACCAGCAGAGATGACGGTAGCTCCTACAATGAGCAGTTCTTC.

The rearrangement links TRBV9 to TRBJ2-2, with a weak D call TRBD1 (6 bases). Germline loops: CDR1 SGDLS, CDR2 YYNGEE. Trimming took off 1 base at V and 3 bases at J, with 7 bases between the two ends. The CDR3 is 14 residues long. CDR3 in DNA: TGTGCCAGCAGCGTATCAGGGGACACCGGGGAGCTGTTTTTT. Amino acids: CASSVSGDTGELFF.

This sequence joins TRBV7-9 and TRBJ2-2; TRBD1 or TRBD2 may be the D gene (5 bases each). The CDR3 consists of 17 residues. Germline assignment: CDR1 SEHNR and CDR2 FQNEAQ (reference sequence). V was clipped by 4 bases and J by 4 bases, with 19 bases between them. In nucleotides, the CDR3 is TGTGCCAGCAGCTCGCCCCGCTCCAGGGAGACCACCGGGGAGCTGTTTTTT. It specifies CASSSPRSRETTGELFF.

This clonotype appeared many times. The chain employs TRBV6-4 and TRBJ1-6, with D possibly TRBD1 on 6 matching bases. Germline CDR1 is MRHNA and CDR2 is SNTAGT. Deletions cut 3 bases from V and 7 bases from J, with 10 bases between. This CDR3 comprises 14 residues. The CDR3 DNA reads TGTGCCAGCAGTGAGGGCAGGGGAAATTCACCCCTCCACTTT. Residues: CASSEGRGNSPLHF.

This clonotype was counted many times. This sequence joins TRBV29-1 and TRBJ1-2; 11 positions agree with TRBD1. CDR3 length: 12 amino acids. In germline, CDR1 is SQVTM, CDR2 ANQGSEA. The CDR3 bases are TGCGGGGGACAGGGGGGCAACTATGGCTACACCTTC. Protein sequence: CGGQGGNYGYTF.

This clonotype has a handful of counts. The J gene is TRBJ2-3, the V gene TRBV7-9; D gene uncertain. With 4 bases removed from V and 0 bases from J, the gap between germline ends came to 17 bases. Germline V gives CDR1 SEHNR, CDR2 FQNEAQ (reference sequence). There are 17 residues in the CDR3. This CDR3 reads CASSSRNVKTSTDTQYF. The CDR3 nucleotides read TGTGCCAGCAGCTCCAGGAATGTGAAGACTAGCACAGATACGCAGTATTTT.

A few counts support this clonotype. The CDR3 sequence: CATSTRDRVSNEQFF. CDR3 sequence (DNA): TGTGCCACCAGCACCCGGGACAGGGTATCAAATGAGCAGTTCTTC. The chain joins TRBV15 to TRBJ2-1; 9 bases fit TRBD1. Germline values: CDR1 LNHNV, CDR2 YYDKDF (reference sequence). Trimming cost V 4 bases and J 7 bases; bases outside gene matches: 8. This CDR3 has 15 residues. Based on the CDR3 plus reference TRBV15 and TRBJ2-1, the full variable domain is DAMVIQNPRYQVTQFGKPVTLSCSQTLNHNVMYWYQQKSSQAPKLLFHYYDKDFNNEADTPDNFQSRRPNTSFCFLDIRSPGLGDTAMYLCATSTRDRVSNEQFFGPGTRLTVL.

This clonotype was counted between two and nine times. The J gene is TRBJ2-7, the V gene TRBV5-1, with 9 bases fitting TRBD1. Germline trimming cut 0 bases from V and 0 bases from J; bases unmatched to any gene: 4. Germline V CDR1 and CDR2: SGHRS, YFSETQ. This CDR3 is 16 amino acids long. The CDR3 protein is CASSLDGQGSSYEQYV. As DNA, the CDR3 is TGCGCCAGCAGCTTGGACGGACAGGGGAGCTCCTACGAGCAGTACGTC.